The entry below describes one T cell receptor beta chain. What it binds is not known. Alongside a J-beta primer mix, a sample-barcoded 5' primer served in a second PCR lasting roughly 6 to 12 cycles. A tag from a template-switch adaptor with 12 random nucleotides marked each cDNA molecule. Via MiXCR, TCRdb re-called the 5' RACE reads, giving one row per CDR3 protein. The table includes roughly 1,500,000 distinct CDR3 sequences, 40% to 50% detected once. The entry originates in a study of blood T cells in healthy people across ages. General study points: Among T cells, TCR beta diversity per million cells dropped roughly linearly as age rose.

This TCR was sampled from a woman younger than 30 in good health. The specimen sequenced was blood.

The CDR3 reads CASSFSDYEQYF. As DNA, the CDR3 is TGTGCCAGCAGCTTTTCCGATTACGAGCAGTACTTC. The chain combines TRBV13 with TRBJ2-7; D unclear. The CDR3 spans 12 residues. Germline V lookup: CDR1 PRHDT, CDR2 FYEKMQ (reference sequence). Trimming removed 3 bases at V and 4 bases at J, with 7 bases between.